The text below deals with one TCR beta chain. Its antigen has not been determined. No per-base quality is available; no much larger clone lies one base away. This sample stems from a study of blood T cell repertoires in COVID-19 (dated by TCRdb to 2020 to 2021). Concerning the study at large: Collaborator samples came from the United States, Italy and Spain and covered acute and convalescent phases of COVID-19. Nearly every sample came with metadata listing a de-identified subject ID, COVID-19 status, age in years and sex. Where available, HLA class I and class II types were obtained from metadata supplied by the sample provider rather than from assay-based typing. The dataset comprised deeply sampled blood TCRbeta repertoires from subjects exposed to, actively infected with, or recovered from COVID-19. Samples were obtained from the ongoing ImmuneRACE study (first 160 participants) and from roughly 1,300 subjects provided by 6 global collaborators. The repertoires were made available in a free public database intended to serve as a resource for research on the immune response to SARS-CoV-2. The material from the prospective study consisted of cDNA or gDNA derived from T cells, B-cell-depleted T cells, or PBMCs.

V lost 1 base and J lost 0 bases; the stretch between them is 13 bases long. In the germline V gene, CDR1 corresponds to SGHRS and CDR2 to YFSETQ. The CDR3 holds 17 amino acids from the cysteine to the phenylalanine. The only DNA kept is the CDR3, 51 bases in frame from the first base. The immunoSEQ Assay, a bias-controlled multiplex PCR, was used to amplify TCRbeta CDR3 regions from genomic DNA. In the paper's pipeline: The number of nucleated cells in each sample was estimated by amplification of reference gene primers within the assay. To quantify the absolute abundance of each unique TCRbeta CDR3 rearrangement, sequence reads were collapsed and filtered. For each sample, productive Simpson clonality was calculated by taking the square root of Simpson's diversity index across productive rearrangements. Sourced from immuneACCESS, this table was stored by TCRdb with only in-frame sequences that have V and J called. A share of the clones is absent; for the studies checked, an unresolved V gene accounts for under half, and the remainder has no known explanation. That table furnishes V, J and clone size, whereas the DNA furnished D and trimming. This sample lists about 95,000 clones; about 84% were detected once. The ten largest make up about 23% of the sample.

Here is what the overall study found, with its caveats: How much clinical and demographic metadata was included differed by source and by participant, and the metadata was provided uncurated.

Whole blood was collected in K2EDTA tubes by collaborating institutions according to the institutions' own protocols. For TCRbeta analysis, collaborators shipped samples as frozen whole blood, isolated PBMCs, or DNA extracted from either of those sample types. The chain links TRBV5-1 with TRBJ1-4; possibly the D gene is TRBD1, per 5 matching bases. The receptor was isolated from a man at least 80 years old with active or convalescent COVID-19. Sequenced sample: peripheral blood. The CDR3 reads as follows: CASSLTGVPATNEKLFF. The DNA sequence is TGCGCCAGCAGCTTGACGGGGGTCCCCGCAACTAATGAAAAACTGTTTTTT.